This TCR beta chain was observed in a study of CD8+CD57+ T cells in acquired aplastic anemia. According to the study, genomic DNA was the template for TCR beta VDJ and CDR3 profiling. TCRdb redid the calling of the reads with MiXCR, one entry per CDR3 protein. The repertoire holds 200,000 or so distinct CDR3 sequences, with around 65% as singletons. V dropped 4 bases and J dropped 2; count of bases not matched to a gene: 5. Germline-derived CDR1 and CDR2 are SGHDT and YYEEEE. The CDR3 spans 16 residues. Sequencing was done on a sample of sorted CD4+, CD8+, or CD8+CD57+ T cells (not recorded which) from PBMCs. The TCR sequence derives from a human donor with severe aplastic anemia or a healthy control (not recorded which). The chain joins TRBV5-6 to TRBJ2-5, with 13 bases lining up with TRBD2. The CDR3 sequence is CASSPGTSGNQETQYF. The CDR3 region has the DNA TGTGCCAGCAGCCCCGGGACTAGCGGGAATCAAGAGACCCAGTACTTC.